This T cell receptor beta chain was observed in a study of regulatory T cells in long-lasting Graves disease. The time point is: newly diagnosed GD, antithyroid drugs for less than 3 months. From RNA extracted from PBMCs, the TCR library was made. V lost 6 bases, J lost 4 bases, and 12 bases stayed unmatched. Germline V CDR1 and CDR2: MNHNS, SASEGT. The CDR3 contains 15 residues. Arm-PCR with iRepertoire HTBI primers amplified the CDR3 regions for these TCR beta libraries. Each CDR3 protein gets one entry after TCRdb re-called the multiplex PCR reads with MiXCR. This sample has roughly 410,000 distinct CDR3 sequences, with over 12% found just once. The same sample was also used in a study of T cells in Graves' hyperthyroidism and ophthalmopathy.

The sequenced sample was peripheral blood mononuclear cells (PBMCs), obtained at new diagnosis, from a patient treated with antithyroid drugs. The source of this sequence is a woman aged 35 to 49 with Graves disease. V usage is TRBV6-1 and J usage is TRBJ2-7; TRBD1 matches at 7 bases. Written as DNA, the CDR3 is TGTGCCAGCAGCTTTTCGACAGGGATGTGGTACGAGCAGTACTTC. Translated: CASSFSTGMWYEQYF.